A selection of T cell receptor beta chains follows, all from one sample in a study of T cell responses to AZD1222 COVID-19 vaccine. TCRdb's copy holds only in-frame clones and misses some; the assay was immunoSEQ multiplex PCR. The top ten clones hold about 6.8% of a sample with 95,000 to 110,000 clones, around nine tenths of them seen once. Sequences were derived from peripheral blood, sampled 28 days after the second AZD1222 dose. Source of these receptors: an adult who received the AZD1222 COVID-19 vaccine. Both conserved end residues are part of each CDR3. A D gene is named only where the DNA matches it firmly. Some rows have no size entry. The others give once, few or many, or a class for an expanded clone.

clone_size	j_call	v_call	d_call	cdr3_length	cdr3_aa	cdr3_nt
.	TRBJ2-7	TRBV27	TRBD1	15	CASSPQTGMRYEQYF	TGTGCCAGCAGTCCCCAGACAGGGATGAGATACGAGCAGTACTTC
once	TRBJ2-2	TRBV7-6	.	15	CASSLVQGVGGELFF	TGTGCCAGCAGCTTAGTACAGGGTGTCGGCGGGGAGCTGTTTTTT
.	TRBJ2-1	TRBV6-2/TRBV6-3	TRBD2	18	CASSYLGLAGVLYNEQFF	TGTGCCAGCAGTTACCTGGGACTAGCGGGAGTTTTGTACAATGAGCAGTTCTTC
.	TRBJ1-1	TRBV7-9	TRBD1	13	CASSLRQGTEAFF	TGTGCCAGCAGCCTAAGACAGGGGACTGAAGCTTTCTTT
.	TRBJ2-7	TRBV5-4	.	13	CASTGADPKEQYF	TGTGCCAGCACCGGGGCAGATCCTAAAGAGCAGTACTTC
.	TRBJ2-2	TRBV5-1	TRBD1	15	CASSSPEQGAGELFF	TGCGCCAGCAGCTCTCCGGAACAGGGGGCCGGGGAGCTGTTTTTT
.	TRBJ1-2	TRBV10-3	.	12	CAISGTAYGYTF	TGTGCCATCAGTGGGACGGCCTATGGCTACACCTTC
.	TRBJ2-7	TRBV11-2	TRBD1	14	CASSFVRGPHEQYF	TGTGCCAGCAGCTTCGTGAGGGGGCCCCACGAGCAGTACTTC
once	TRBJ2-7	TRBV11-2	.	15	CASSRTTFYSYEQYF	TGTGCCAGCAGTCGGACAACCTTTTACTCCTACGAGCAGTACTTC
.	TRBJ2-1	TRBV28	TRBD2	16	CASSVASGGYGNEQFF	TGTGCCAGCAGTGTGGCTAGCGGGGGGTATGGCAATGAGCAGTTCTTC
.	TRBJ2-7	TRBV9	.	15	CASSSDEGTSYEQYF	TGTGCCAGCAGCTCCGATGAAGGGACCTCCTACGAGCAGTACTTC
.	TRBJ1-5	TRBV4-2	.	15	CASSQGPLLNQPQHF	TGTGCCAGCAGCCAAGGCCCGTTGTTGAATCAGCCCCAGCATTTT
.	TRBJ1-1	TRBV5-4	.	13	CASSLSRGTEAFF	TGTGCCAGCAGCTTGAGCAGGGGTACTGAAGCTTTCTTT
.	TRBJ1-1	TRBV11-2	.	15	CASSPLVGANTEAFF	TGTGCCAGCAGCCCCCTTGTGGGTGCGAACACTGAAGCTTTCTTT
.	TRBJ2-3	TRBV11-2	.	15	CASSLGGMNTDTQYF	TGTGCCAGCAGCTTAGGGGGGATGAACACAGATACGCAGTATTTT
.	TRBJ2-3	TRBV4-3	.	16	CASSQLSYVDTDTQYF	TGCGCCAGCAGCCAACTATCGTACGTAGACACAGATACGCAGTATTTT
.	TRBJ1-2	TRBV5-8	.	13	CASSFDLNYGYTF	TGTGCCAGCAGCTTTGACCTAAACTATGGCTACACCTTC
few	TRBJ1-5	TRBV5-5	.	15	CASSLGQLGNQPQHF	TGTGCCAGCAGCTTGGGACAGCTGGGCAATCAGCCCCAGCATTTT
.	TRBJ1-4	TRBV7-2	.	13	CASSLGLAEKLFF	TGTGCCAGCAGCTTAGGGTTAGCCGAAAAACTGTTTTTT
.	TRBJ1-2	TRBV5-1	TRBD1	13	CASRPDRGSDYTF	TGCGCCAGCAGACCTGACAGGGGTAGTGACTACACCTTC
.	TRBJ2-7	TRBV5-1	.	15	CASSLVDGSSYEQYF	TGCGCCAGCAGCTTGGTGGACGGGAGCTCCTACGAGCAGTACTTC
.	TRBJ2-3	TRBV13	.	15	CASSPRQAGTDTQYF	TGTGCCAGCAGCCCACGACAGGCGGGCACAGATACGCAGTATTTT
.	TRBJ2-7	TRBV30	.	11	CAWSADYEQYF	TGTGCCTGGAGTGCAGACTACGAGCAGTACTTC
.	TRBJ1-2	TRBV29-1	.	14	CSVESRGVGYGYTF	TGCAGCGTTGAAAGCAGGGGCGTAGGCTATGGCTACACCTTC
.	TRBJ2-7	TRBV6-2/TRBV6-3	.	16	CASSYPPGTDSYEQYF	TGTGCCAGCAGTTACCCCCCAGGGACTGACTCCTACGAGCAGTACTTC
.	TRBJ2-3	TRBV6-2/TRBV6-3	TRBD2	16	CASSYSAAGGRDTQYF	TGTGCCAGCAGTTACTCGGCCGCGGGAGGGCGAGATACGCAGTATTTT
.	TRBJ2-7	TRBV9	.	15	CASSALGSASYEQYF	TGTGCCAGCAGCGCCCTTGGGAGCGCGTCCTACGAGCAGTACTTC
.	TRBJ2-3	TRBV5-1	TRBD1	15	CASSLIGQGTNTQYF	TGCGCCAGCAGCTTAATAGGACAGGGAACCAATACGCAGTATTTT